This record concerns one T cell receptor beta chain sequence. What it binds is unknown. The data stem from a study of identical twins. TCRdb recomputed calls from the 5' RACE reads with MiXCR, one row per CDR3 protein. The sample has about 890,000 distinct CDR3 sequences, approximately 13% seen once. Study conclusions and caveats: Weaker excess sharing between twins was seen in beta out-of-frame sequences.

Germline V CDR1 and CDR2: SEHNR, FQNEAQ (reference sequence). The CDR3 is 13 residues long. V was pared by 5 bases and J by 0 bases, with 7 bases between. Each donor was a healthy Caucasian. These data were also reused for a study on yellow fever vaccine responses in identical twins. In that study: Vaccine-induced T cell responses in twins were reportedly observed to appear partly convergent, partly personalized.

This clonotype originated in a woman between 18 and 30 years old in good health. V is TRBV7-9 and J is TRBJ2-5; the D is unclear. What was sequenced was PBMCs. The DNA for the CDR3 is TGTGCCAGCAGCGAGATCTACCAAGAGACCCAGTACTTC. Protein product: CASSEIYQETQYF.